This T cell receptor (beta chain) was observed in a study of a mutant IDH1 vaccine in newly diagnosed glioma. Study background: The start of vaccination came 4-6 weeks after radiotherapy alone, or with temozolomide cycles. Beforehand, treatment had been radiotherapy, temozolomide, or both; the majority received both. Whole-study results and caveats: Among all patients, vaccine-induced immune responses occurred in roughly 93%.

Assay used: immunoSEQ multiplex PCR; TCRdb lists only in-frame clones, some missing. This table holds some 33,000 clones, around 80% found once. Sample time point: week 35, safety follow-up. Mutant IDH1 20-mer peptide, at 300 ug, made up each vaccine dose, with topical imiquimod. On this clone itself: The antigen remains unidentified.

Per germline, CDR1 SGHNT and CDR2 YYREEE (reference sequence). Unmatched junction bases numbered 8, after V lost 6 bases and J lost 4 bases. The CDR3 is 15 amino acids. The genes are TRBV5-4 and TRBJ2-2; 8 nucleotides align to TRBD1. This sample comprised PBMCs, obtained from a glioma patient whose treatment included an IDH1 peptide vaccine. The TCR originated in a woman between 40 and 55 years old with glioma. Here the CDR3 reads CASNSQGVSTGELFF. The CDR3 DNA is TGTGCCAGCAATTCACAGGGGGTTAGCACCGGGGAGCTGTTTTTT.